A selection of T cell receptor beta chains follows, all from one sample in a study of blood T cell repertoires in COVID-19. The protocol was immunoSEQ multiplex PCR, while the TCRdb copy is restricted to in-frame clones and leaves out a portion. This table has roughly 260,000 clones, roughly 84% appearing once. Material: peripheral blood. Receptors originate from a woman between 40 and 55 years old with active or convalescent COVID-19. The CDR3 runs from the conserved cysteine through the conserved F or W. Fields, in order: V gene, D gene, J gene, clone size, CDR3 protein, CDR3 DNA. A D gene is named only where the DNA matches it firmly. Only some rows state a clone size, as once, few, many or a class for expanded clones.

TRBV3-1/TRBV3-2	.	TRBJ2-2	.	CASSRADIPGELFF	TGTGCCAGCAGCCGAGCCGACATCCCCGGGGAGCTGTTTTTT
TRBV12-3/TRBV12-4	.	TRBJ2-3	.	CASNFMAADTQYF	TGTGCCAGCAATTTTATGGCGGCAGATACGCAGTATTTT
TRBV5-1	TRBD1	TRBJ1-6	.	CASSLGTVSNNSPLHF	TGCGCCAGCAGCCTGGGGACAGTTTCGAATAATTCACCCCTCCACTTT
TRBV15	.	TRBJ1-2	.	CATSPSPAGGYGYTF	TGTGCCACCAGCCCTTCGCCAGCCGGAGGCTATGGCTACACCTTC
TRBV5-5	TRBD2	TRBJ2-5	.	CASSSGGQETQYF	TGTGCCAGCAGCTCGGGGGGGCAAGAGACCCAGTACTTC
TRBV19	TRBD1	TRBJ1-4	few	CASSRSGTGNEKLFF	TGTGCCAGTAGTAGATCCGGGACAGGGAATGAAAAACTGTTTTTT
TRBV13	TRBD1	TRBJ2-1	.	CASSGSGGDEQFF	TGTGCCAGCAGCGGCTCAGGGGGCGATGAGCAGTTCTTC
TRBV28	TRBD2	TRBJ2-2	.	CASSLSGGPNTGELFF	TGTGCCAGCAGTTTGAGCGGGGGCCCAAACACCGGGGAGCTGTTTTTT
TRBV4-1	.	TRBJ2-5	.	CASSQVTYRETQYF	TGCGCCAGCAGCCAAGTGACATATAGAGAGACCCAGTACTTC
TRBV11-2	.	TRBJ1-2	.	CASSLNPQGLRGYTF	TGTGCCAGCAGCTTGAATCCGCAGGGCCTGAGAGGCTACACCTTC
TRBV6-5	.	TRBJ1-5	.	CASSSGHLEPQHF	TGTGCCAGCAGCTCAGGGCATCTTGAACCCCAGCATTTT
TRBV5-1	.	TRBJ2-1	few	CASSTAGAEYNEQFF	TGCGCCAGCAGCACCGCGGGGGCCGAATACAATGAGCAGTTCTTC
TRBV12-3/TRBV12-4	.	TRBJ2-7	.	CASGGGPYEQYF	TGTGCCAGCGGGGGGGGGCCCTACGAGCAGTACTTC
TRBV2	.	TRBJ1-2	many	CASSEAQGFGPGYTF	TGTGCCAGCAGTGAAGCCCAGGGATTTGGACCTGGCTACACCTTC
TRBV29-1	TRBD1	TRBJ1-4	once	CSARPTGVTEKLFF	TGCAGCGCGCGGCCCACAGGGGTGACTGAAAAACTGTTTTTT
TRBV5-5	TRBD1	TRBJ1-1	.	CASSWGQFNTEAFF	TGTGCCAGCAGCTGGGGACAGTTTAACACTGAAGCTTTCTTT
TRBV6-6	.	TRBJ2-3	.	CASSLITQGADTQYF	TGTGCCAGCAGCCTAATAACTCAGGGCGCAGATACGCAGTATTTT
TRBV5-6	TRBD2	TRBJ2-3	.	CASSPGTSGGAGADTQYF	TGTGCCAGCAGCCCCGGGACTAGCGGGGGGGCCGGGGCAGATACGCAGTATTTT
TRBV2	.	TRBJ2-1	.	CASSEISFTSYNEQFF	TGTGCCAGCAGTGAAATTTCCTTTACCAGCTACAATGAGCAGTTCTTC
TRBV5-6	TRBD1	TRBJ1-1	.	CASTNGPDRGLTYTEAFF	TGTGCCAGCACCAACGGTCCCGACAGGGGTTTAACGTACACTGAAGCTTTCTTT
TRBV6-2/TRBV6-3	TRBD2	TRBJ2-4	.	CASSYTGTSGAKNIQYF	TGTGCCAGCAGTTACACCGGGACTAGCGGGGCCAAAAACATTCAGTACTTC
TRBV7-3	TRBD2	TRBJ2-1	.	CASSADRRLAGGLSDEQFF	TGTGCCAGCAGCGCGGACAGGCGACTAGCGGGGGGGCTAAGCGATGAGCAGTTCTTC
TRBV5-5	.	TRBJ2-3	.	CASSFNLETQYF	TGTGCCAGCAGCTTCAATCTAGAGACGCAGTATTTT
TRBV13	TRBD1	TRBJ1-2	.	CASSPGTGVANYGYTF	TGTGCCAGCAGCCCGGGGACAGGAGTAGCTAACTATGGCTACACCTTC
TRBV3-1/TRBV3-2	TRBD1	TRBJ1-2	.	CASSQGDRGEGYGYTF	TGTGCCAGCAGCCAAGGGGACAGGGGCGAGGGGTATGGCTACACCTTC
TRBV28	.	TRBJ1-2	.	CASSFRSYQNLYGYTF	TGTGCCAGCAGTTTTCGGAGCTATCAAAACCTCTATGGCTACACCTTC
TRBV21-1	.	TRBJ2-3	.	CASIRRERGRTDTQYF	TGTGCCAGCATTAGAAGGGAAAGGGGCCGCACAGATACGCAGTATTTT
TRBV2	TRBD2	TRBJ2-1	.	CASEPGLASYNEQFF	TGTGCCAGCGAGCCGGGACTAGCTAGCTACAATGAGCAGTTCTTC
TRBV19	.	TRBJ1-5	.	CASSSFRDSFSNQPQHF	TGTGCCAGTAGTTCCTTCCGAGACAGCTTTAGCAATCAGCCCCAGCATTTT
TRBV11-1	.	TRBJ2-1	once	CASRQGYNTYNEQFF	TGTGCCAGCAGACAGGGATATAACACCTACAATGAGCAGTTCTTC